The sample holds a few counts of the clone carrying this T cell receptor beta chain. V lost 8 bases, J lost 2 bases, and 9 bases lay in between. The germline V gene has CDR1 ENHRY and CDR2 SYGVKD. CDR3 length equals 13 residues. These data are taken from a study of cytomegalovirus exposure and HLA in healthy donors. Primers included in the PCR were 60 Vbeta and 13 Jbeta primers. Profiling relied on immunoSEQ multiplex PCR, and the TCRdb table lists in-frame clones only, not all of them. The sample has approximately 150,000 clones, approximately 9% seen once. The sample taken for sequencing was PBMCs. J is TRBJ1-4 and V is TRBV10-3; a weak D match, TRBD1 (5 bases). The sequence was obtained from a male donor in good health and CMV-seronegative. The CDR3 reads CAIQGATNEKLFF. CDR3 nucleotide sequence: TGTGCCATCCAGGGCGCGACTAATGAAAAACTGTTTTTT.